A selection of T cell receptor beta chains follows, all from one sample in a study of blood T cell repertoires in COVID-19. Using immunoSEQ multiplex PCR, the repertoire was profiled, and TCRdb retains in-frame clones only, with some absent. The repertoire holds roughly 230,000 clones, with about 91% as singletons. The sequenced material came from peripheral blood. Source of these receptors: a woman between 40 and 50 years old who had recovered from COVID-19. Both conserved end residues are part of each CDR3. A D gene is named only where the DNA matches it firmly. A clone size is listed for some rows: how often the clone was seen (once, few, many), or a class if it is expanded.

D,J,size,V,CDR3,DNA
-,TRBJ2-3,-,TRBV9,CASSVWLSSTDTQYF,TGTGCCAGCAGCGTATGGCTGTCTAGCACAGATACGCAGTATTTT
-,TRBJ1-1,-,TRBV3-1/TRBV3-2,CASSLLTPGMNTEAFF,TGTGCCAGCAGCCTCTTGACGCCAGGGATGAACACTGAAGCTTTCTTT
TRBD2,TRBJ2-3,-,TRBV10-3,CASSGGRTDTQYF,TGTGCCAGCAGCGGGGGGCGCACAGATACGCAGTATTTT
TRBD2,TRBJ2-5,-,TRBV10-3,CATYASIAGEETQYF,TGTGCCACCTATGCCAGTATAGCGGGAGAAGAGACCCAGTACTTC
TRBD1,TRBJ1-1,-,TRBV6-2/TRBV6-3,CASSYNSDRGHWNTEAFF,TGTGCCAGCAGTTACAATTCCGACAGGGGGCATTGGAACACTGAAGCTTTCTTT
-,TRBJ1-1,once,TRBV4-2,CASSQPMNREQAIF,TGTGCCAGCAGCCAACCAATGAACAGGGAGCAGGCCATATTT
TRBD1,TRBJ2-1,-,TRBV11-3,CASSLEVGQGGNEQFF,TGTGCCAGCAGCTTAGAGGTAGGACAGGGGGGAAATGAGCAGTTCTTC
-,TRBJ2-2,-,TRBV12-5,CASGLVQGRASGELFF,TGTGCTAGTGGTTTGGTACAGGGCAGGGCGAGCGGGGAGCTGTTTTTT
TRBD2,TRBJ2-1,-,TRBV25-1,CASSDHSAGGGDEQFF,TGTGCCAGCAGTGATCACTCAGCGGGAGGAGGAGATGAGCAGTTCTTC
-,TRBJ1-1,-,TRBV4-3,CASSQEQNPNTEAFF,TGCGCCAGCAGCCAAGAACAAAACCCGAACACTGAAGCTTTCTTT
-,TRBJ2-3,-,TRBV10-3,CAIAGTGRDTQYF,TGTGCCATCGCCGGGACTGGCCGGGATACGCAGTATTTT
-,TRBJ1-5,once,TRBV7-8,CASSPRGQPQHF,TGTGCCAGCAGCCCCAGGGGTCAGCCCCAGCATTTT
-,TRBJ2-7,-,TRBV15,CATSGGSYYEQYF,TGTGCCACCAGCGGCGGGTCTTACTACGAGCAGTACTTC
TRBD2,TRBJ2-3,-,TRBV9,CASSVAPGGPGDTQYF,TGTGCCAGCAGCGTAGCCCCGGGGGGGCCCGGGGATACGCAGTATTTT
TRBD2,TRBJ2-1,-,TRBV7-9,CAAYPSGSHNEQFF,TGTGCCGCCTATCCGAGCGGGAGCCACAATGAGCAGTTCTTC
TRBD1,TRBJ1-6,-,TRBV27,CASSLGQGSPLHF,TGTGCCAGCAGTTTAGGACAGGGTTCACCCCTCCACTTT
TRBD1,TRBJ2-3,few,TRBV10-2,CASSEIPTGGRSDTQYF,TGCGCCAGCAGTGAGATTCCGACAGGGGGCAGGTCAGATACGCAGTATTTT
TRBD1,TRBJ2-1,-,TRBV12-3/TRBV12-4,CASSLGDRGKFF,TGTGCCAGCAGTTTAGGGGACAGGGGGAAGTTCTTC
TRBD2,TRBJ2-1,-,TRBV3-1/TRBV3-2,CASSQAGGWNEQFF,TGTGCCAGCAGCCAAGCGGGGGGTTGGAATGAGCAGTTCTTC
TRBD2,TRBJ2-5,once,TRBV9,CASSVGTSGGETQYF,TGTGCCAGCAGCGTAGGAACTAGCGGGGGAGAGACCCAGTACTTC
-,TRBJ2-2,-,TRBV18,CASSTVTGELFF,TGTGCCAGCTCAACAGTTACCGGGGAGCTGTTTTTT
-,TRBJ1-1,-,TRBV3-1/TRBV3-2,CASSAGANTEAFF,TGTGCCAGCAGCGCAGGGGCGAACACTGAAGCTTTCTTT
-,TRBJ1-5,-,TRBV24-1,CATSGGGGFGQPQHF,TGTGCCACCAGTGGAGGTGGAGGATTCGGTCAGCCCCAGCATTTT
TRBD1,TRBJ1-2,-,TRBV30,CAWTLTGDGVNTF,TGTGCCTGGACCCTTACAGGGGATGGAGTTAACACCTTC
TRBD1,TRBJ2-2,-,TRBV6-5,CASSTDRGSRELFF,TGTGCCAGCAGTACCGACAGGGGTTCAAGGGAGCTGTTTTTT
-,TRBJ1-2,-,TRBV6-1,CASSDLLGNYGYTF,TGTGCCAGCAGTGACCTTTTGGGCAATTATGGCTACACCTTC
-,TRBJ2-3,-,TRBV4-1,CASSQNSPTDTQYF,TGCGCCAGCAGCCAAAATAGCCCTACAGATACGCAGTATTTT
-,TRBJ2-7,few,TRBV6-5,CASSYSISQANEQYF,TGTGCCAGCAGTTACTCGATTTCTCAGGCCAACGAGCAGTACTTC
-,TRBJ2-1,-,TRBV7-6,CASSFIAGEQFF,TGTGCCAGCAGCTTTATTGCCGGTGAGCAGTTCTTC
TRBD1,TRBJ1-1,-,TRBV3-1/TRBV3-2,CASSKQGMNTEAFF,TGTGCCAGCAGCAAACAGGGGATGAACACTGAAGCTTTCTTT
-,TRBJ2-3,-,TRBV27,CASSSGARPSTDTQYF,TGTGCCAGCAGTTCAGGGGCACGGCCTAGCACAGATACGCAGTATTTT
TRBD1,TRBJ2-3,once,TRBV7-2,CASSQQGSTDTQYF,TGTGCCAGCAGCCAACAGGGGAGCACAGATACGCAGTATTTT
TRBD2,TRBJ2-1,-,TRBV7-2,CASRPTGTSSGEQFF,TGTGCCAGCAGACCTACCGGGACTAGTTCGGGAGAGCAGTTCTTC
-,TRBJ2-5,-,TRBV7-6,CASSLSGGQETQYF,TGTGCCAGCAGCTTATCCGGGGGCCAAGAGACCCAGTACTTC
-,TRBJ2-5,once,TRBV2,CASSEFQGPETQYF,TGTGCCAGCAGTGAATTTCAGGGTCCAGAGACCCAGTACTTC
TRBD1,TRBJ1-5,-,TRBV6-2/TRBV6-3,CASSYPAGQGFNQPQHF,TGTGCCAGCAGTTACCCTGCGGGACAGGGCTTCAATCAGCCCCAGCATTTT
-,TRBJ1-5,-,TRBV3-1/TRBV3-2,CASSPTGIMSNQPQHF,TGTGCCAGCAGCCCCACAGGGATAATGAGCAATCAGCCCCAGCATTTT
TRBD2,TRBJ2-2,-,TRBV5-1,CASSLLLAGGPGTGELFF,TGCGCCAGCAGCTTGCTACTAGCGGGAGGGCCGGGCACCGGGGAGCTGTTTTTT
TRBD1,TRBJ1-4,-,TRBV2,CASSPGQGQKLFF,TGTGCCAGCAGTCCGGGACAGGGTCAAAAACTGTTTTTT
TRBD2,TRBJ2-2,-,TRBV30,CAWASGSTGELFF,TGTGCCTGGGCTAGCGGGAGTACCGGGGAGCTGTTTTTT
-,TRBJ1-3,-,TRBV5-1,CASSSQPSAGPGQSQSAGNTIYF,TGCGCCAGCAGCTCCCAACCATCTGCTGGCCCCGGACAGAGCCAATCTGCTGGAAACACCATATATTTT
-,TRBJ2-5,-,TRBV7-2,CASSLALAGRTQYF,TGTGCCAGCAGCTTAGCACTTGCGGGTCGGACCCAGTACTTC
TRBD1,TRBJ2-5,-,TRBV5-1,CASSFGTGGETQYF,TGCGCCAGCAGCTTCGGGACAGGGGGAGAGACCCAGTACTTC
-,TRBJ1-1,-,TRBV27,CASRGRAGTEAFF,TGTGCCAGCAGAGGCAGAGCGGGCACTGAAGCTTTCTTT
TRBD1,TRBJ2-7,-,TRBV28,CASRSQGTNEQYF,TGTGCCAGCAGGTCACAGGGGACCAACGAGCAGTACTTC
-,TRBJ2-3,-,TRBV4-3,CASSQYTGPDTQYF,TGCGCCAGCAGCCAGTATACAGGGCCAGATACGCAGTATTTT
-,TRBJ1-1,once,TRBV30,CAWKSSLRTEAFF,TGTGCCTGGAAATCTTCTTTGAGGACTGAAGCTTTCTTT